This T cell receptor beta chain was found in a study of vaccination and CD4 T cells after COVID-19. This clonotype was counted a few times. Antigen specificity is unknown. The Oncomine TCR Beta short-read assay sequenced DNA from cultured CD4+ T cells. MiXCR was run by TCRdb on the PCR reads, yielding one entry per CDR3 protein. The sample has almost 20,000 distinct CDR3 sequences; around 50% are singletons. Treatment here: roughly 10-day PBMC culture with coronavirus spike peptide pools or control peptides (ViraFEST assay). CDR3 length equals 15 residues. The V gene's germline CDR1 is KGHDR and CDR2 SFDVKD. Between the trimmed V and J ends, which lost 5 bases and 1 base, there was a span of 13 bases.

This chain connects TRBV24-1 to TRBJ2-5, with TRBD1 as a possible D gene (5 bases). The receptor comes from a human donor who had recovered from COVID-19. Sequenced material: CD4+ T cells from blood, cultured in vitro. The CDR3 sequence is CATSALRGAQETQYF. The CDR3 nucleotides read TGTGCCACCAGTGCCCTTCGTGGGGCCCAAGAGACCCAGTACTTC.